Listed here are 4 T cell receptor beta chains from one sample, sequenced in a study of human T cells and chemical hapten exposure. Time point noted: patch test 3, about 24 weeks after DPC sensitization. Indicated treatment: therapeutic diphenylcyclopropenone sensitization with weekly scalp DPC. Via MiXCR, TCRdb re-called the RACE reads, giving one row per CDR3 protein. The sample carries 50,000 to 80,000 distinct CDR3 sequences, approximately 10% recorded once. The specimen comprised whole blood, sampled in connection with sensitization to the hapten diphenylcyclopropenone (DPC). The receptors derive from a woman aged 25 to 39 with alopecia areata. Some clones in this sample may be carry-over from other donors' samples.

This clonotype has more than one count but fewer than ten. The V and J genes are TRBV24-1 and TRBJ2-7, with TRBD2 as a possible D gene (5 bases). This CDR3 contains 13 residues. With 9 bases removed from V and 3 bases from J, the gap between germline ends came to 14 bases. From germline, CDR1 is KGHDR and CDR2 SFDVKD. The CDR3 spells CATGPGGYYEQYF. In DNA form, the CDR3 reads TGTGCCACCGGTCCAGGCGGGTACTACGAGCAGTACTTC.

This clonotype was detected many times. V and J are TRBV12-3 or TRBV12-4 and TRBJ2-3; 10 bases map to TRBD2. Trimming took 3 bases from V and 3 from J; bases not matched to a gene: 6. The CDR3 length is 16 residues. CDR3 bases: TGTGCCAGCAGTTTCGGTAGCGGGAGGCTGACAGATACGCAGTATTTT. Encoded protein: CASSFGSGRLTDTQYF.

V usage is TRBV7-2 and J usage is TRBJ1-2, with 8 nucleotides matching TRBD1. Germline V gives CDR1 SGHTA, CDR2 FQGNSA. J lost 5 bases, V lost 1 base, and 9 bases had no gene match. The CDR3 has 16 amino acids. CDR3 sequence: CASSLVGLDRAYGYTF. The DNA for the CDR3 is TGTGCCAGCAGCTTAGTAGGGCTGGACAGGGCGTATGGCTACACCTTC.

In this sample, this clonotype turned up many times. V gene TRBV18 combines with J gene TRBJ1-2, with D perhaps TRBD1 (6 bases). Germline V gene sequence: CDR1 KGHSH, CDR2 LQKENI. V lost 3 bases and J 5 bases, leaving 10 bases between the germline ends. The CDR3 has 13 amino acids. Here the CDR3 reads CASSPGGPYGYTF. DNA of the CDR3: TGTGCCAGCTCACCTGGGGGCCCTTATGGCTACACCTTC.